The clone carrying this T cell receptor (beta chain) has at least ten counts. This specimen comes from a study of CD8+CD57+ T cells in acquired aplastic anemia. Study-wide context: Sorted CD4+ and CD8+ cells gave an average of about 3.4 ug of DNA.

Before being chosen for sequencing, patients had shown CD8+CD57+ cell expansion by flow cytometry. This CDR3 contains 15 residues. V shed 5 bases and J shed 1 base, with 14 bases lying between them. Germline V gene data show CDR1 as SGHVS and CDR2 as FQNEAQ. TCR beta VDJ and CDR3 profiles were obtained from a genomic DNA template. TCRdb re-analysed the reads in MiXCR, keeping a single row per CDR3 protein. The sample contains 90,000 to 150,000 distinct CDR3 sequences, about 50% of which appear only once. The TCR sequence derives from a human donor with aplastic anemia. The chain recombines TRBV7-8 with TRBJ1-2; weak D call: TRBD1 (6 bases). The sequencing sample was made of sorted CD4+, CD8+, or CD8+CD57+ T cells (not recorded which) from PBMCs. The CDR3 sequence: CASSTSQGFNYGYTF. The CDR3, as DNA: TGTGCCAGCAGCACGTCACAGGGTTTTAACTATGGCTACACCTTC.